The 30 T cell receptor beta chains presented below share a single source sample, sequenced in a study of blood T cell repertoires in COVID-19. Assay used: immunoSEQ multiplex PCR; TCRdb lists only in-frame clones, some missing. The table has some 45,000 clones, 85% to 90% seen once. Sequenced material: peripheral blood. These TCRs come from a human donor in a cohort sampled during active COVID-19.

The chain has TRBV12-3 or TRBV12-4 and TRBJ1-2, with D hard to call. Between the trimmed V and J ends, which lost 6 bases and 2 bases, there was a span of 7 bases. The CDR3 sequence is 12 residues long. The CDR3, as DNA: TGTGCCAGCAGCAGTACCAACTATGGCTACACCTTC. This translates into CASSSTNYGYTF.

The rearrangement links TRBV5-6 to TRBJ2-6; D uncertain. The CDR3 contains 16 residues. Trimming shortened V by 2 bases and J by 0 bases, and 9 bases separated the two germline ends. Germline CDR1 is SGHDT and CDR2 is YYEEEE. The CDR3 DNA follows: TGTGCCAGCAGCTTTGTACAGTACTCTGGGGCCAACGTCCTGACTTTC. It yields the protein CASSFVQYSGANVLTF.

The CDR3 protein is CSVPTGGAGNHEQYF. CDR3 sequence (DNA): TGCAGCGTCCCTACGGGCGGGGCAGGGAATCACGAGCAGTACTTC. This rearrangement joins TRBV29-1 to TRBJ2-7, with a weak D call TRBD2 (6 bases). V gave up 6 bases and J gave up 5 bases, with 23 bases separating them. This CDR3 is 15 amino acids long. CDR1 and CDR2 (germline): SQVTM, ANQGSEA.

This chain links TRBV5-1 with TRBJ2-1; possibly TRBD2 for D (5 bases). The CDR3 has 15 residues. Trimming shortened V by 0 bases and J by 9 bases, and 16 bases separated the two germline ends. Germline V gene data show CDR1 as SGHRS and CDR2 as YFSETQ. The CDR3 sequence is CASSLELDASGEQFF. CDR3 nucleotides: TGCGCCAGCAGCTTGGAACTAGACGCGAGCGGTGAGCAGTTCTTC. Using reference TRBV5-1 and TRBJ2-1 for the parts outside the CDR3, the full variable domain is KAGVTQTPRYLIKTRGQQVTLSCSPISGHRSVSWYQQTPGQGLQFLFEYFSETQRNKGNFPGRFSGRQFSNSRSEMNVSTLELGDSALYLCASSLELDASGEQFFGPGTRLTVL.

This chain uses TRBV2 with TRBJ2-5; 8 bases fit TRBD2. This CDR3 is 17 amino acids long. Trimming cost V 1 base and J 5 bases; bases outside gene matches: 12. From germline, CDR1 is SNHLY and CDR2 FYNNEI. As DNA, the CDR3 is TGTGCCAGCAGTGAAGGGGATAGCGGGGCGACATGGGAGACCCAGTACTTC. Protein sequence: CASSEGDSGATWETQYF.

The rearrangement uses TRBV3-1 (or the pseudogene TRBV3-2) and TRBJ2-3, with 11 bases that match TRBD2. The CDR3 is 16 residues long. Germline V lookup: CDR1 LGHDT, CDR2 YNNKEL (reference sequence). J gave up 1 base and V 2 bases, and 2 bases lay outside the gene matches. DNA for the CDR3: TGTGCCAGCAGCCAATTACTAGCGGGGGGCACAGATACGCAGTATTTT. It translates to CASSQLLAGGTDTQYF.

The chain links TRBV14 to TRBJ2-3; 14 nucleotides align to TRBD2. Germline V lookup: CDR1 SGHDN, CDR2 FVKESK. The CDR3 covers 17 residues. The V segment lost 4 bases and the J segment 5 bases; nucleotides outside the gene matches: 8. In DNA form, the CDR3 reads TGTGCCAGCAGCCGGCGACAGGGGACTAGCGGGGGAGATACGCAGTATTTT. As protein: CASSRRQGTSGGDTQYF.

This chain uses TRBV28 with TRBJ2-1; 15 bases agree with TRBD2. The CDR3 totals 18 residues. V shed 4 bases, J shed 7 bases, and the junction held 11 bases outside the gene matches. CDR1 is MDHEN, CDR2 SYDVKM, per germline. The CDR3 region is CASSSASGLAGGRNEQFF. The CDR3 DNA is TGTGCCAGCAGTTCCGCCTCTGGACTAGCGGGGGGGCGAAATGAGCAGTTCTTC.

The rearrangement links TRBV10-3 to TRBJ2-7; D gene uncertain. Germline V lookup: CDR1 ENHRY, CDR2 SYGVKD. Between the trimmed V and J ends, which lost 2 bases and 3 bases, there was a span of 11 bases. The CDR3 consists of 14 residues. CDR3 sequence reads: CAISELGTVYEQYF. The CDR3 region has the DNA TGTGCCATCAGTGAGCTGGGCACAGTCTACGAGCAGTACTTC.

The chain has TRBV29-1 and TRBJ2-1, with a weak D call TRBD1 (5 bases). The V gene's germline CDR1 is SQVTM and CDR2 ANQGSEA. This CDR3 comprises 15 residues. Trimming removed 7 bases from V and 14 bases from J, with 30 bases in between. The CDR3 nucleotides read TGCAGCGCCACCTCAAAGGGCAGGGAAGGGGTAGTCGAGTTCTTC. Its translation is CSATSKGREGVVEFF.

The CDR3 DNA follows: TGCGCCAGCAGCTATCAGGTGAACACTGAAGCTTTCTTT. It codes for CASSYQVNTEAFF. The rearrangement uses TRBV5-1 and TRBJ1-1; D gene uncertain. Trimming took off 3 bases at V and 0 bases at J, with 6 bases between the two ends. The V gene's germline CDR1 is SGHRS and CDR2 YFSETQ. This CDR3 has 13 amino acids.

The chain links TRBV27 to TRBJ1-4; D is unclear. The V end was cut by 2 bases, the J end by 2 bases, with 9 bases between. The CDR3 loop spans 15 amino acids. Germline assignment: CDR1 MNHEY and CDR2 SMNVEV (reference sequence). The CDR3 region is CASSLPVLTNEKLFF. The CDR3 DNA reads TGTGCCAGCAGTTTACCGGTTCTCACTAATGAAAAACTGTTTTTT.

The chain couples TRBV20-1 to TRBJ2-7, with 7 bases lining up with TRBD1. The V gene's germline CDR1 is DFQATT and CDR2 SNEGSKA (reference sequence). Trimming cost V 3 bases and J 4 bases; bases outside gene matches: 9. This CDR3 comprises 14 residues. In DNA form, the CDR3 reads TGCAGTGCTAGTTCTACAGGGGATGTATACGAGCAGTACTTC. It is translated as CSASSTGDVYEQYF.

This CDR3 is CASRATGSSTDTQYF. The CDR3 bases are TGTGCCAGCAGGGCGACGGGGAGTAGCACAGATACGCAGTATTTT. The chain carries TRBV9 and TRBJ2-3; TRBD2 is a possible D gene (5 bases). The germline V gene has CDR1 SGDLS and CDR2 YYNGEE. V was pared by 5 bases and J by 0 bases, with 13 bases between. The CDR3 consists of 15 residues.

The chain links TRBV2 to TRBJ1-4; the D is unclear. Germline V gene lookup returns CDR1 SNHLY and CDR2 FYNNEI. Trimming shortened V by 7 bases and J by 2 bases, and 8 bases separated the two germline ends. This CDR3 has 13 amino acids. The CDR3 DNA reads as TGTGCCAGCACGGCACAGACTAATGAAAAACTGTTTTTT. It yields the protein CASTAQTNEKLFF.

V gene TRBV7-9 combines with J gene TRBJ1-3, with D possibly being TRBD1 (5 bases). V gave up 7 bases and J gave up 3 bases, with 13 bases separating them. Germline V lookup: CDR1 SEHNR, CDR2 FQNEAQ (reference sequence). The CDR3 length is 14 residues. For the CDR3, the DNA is TGTGCCAGCAACCTAGACAGTATTGGAAACACCATATATTTT. Protein: CASNLDSIGNTIYF.

The chain uses TRBV5-5 and TRBJ2-5; 7 nucleotides match TRBD1. The CDR3 totals 13 residues. The germline V gene has CDR1 SGHKS and CDR2 YYEKEE (reference sequence). The trim removed 4 bases at V and 3 bases at J, leaving 3 bases unmatched. CDR3 DNA: TGTGCCAGCAGCATCGACAGGGAAGAGACCCAGTACTTC. The encoded protein is CASSIDREETQYF.

The rearrangement joins TRBV4-1 to TRBJ2-5; D perhaps matches TRBD2 (6 bases). The CDR3 contains 15 residues. The V and J ends lost 0 bases and 1 base respectively, with 9 bases between them. CDR1 MGHRA and CDR2 YSYEKL come from the germline V gene. The DNA of the CDR3 is TGCGCCAGCAGCCAAGATGGTAGCGGCCAAGAGACCCAGTACTTC. Translated, it gives CASSQDGSGQETQYF.

The chain is built from TRBV3-1 (or the pseudogene TRBV3-2) and TRBJ2-5; 9 nucleotides agree with TRBD2. Germline V gives CDR1 LGHDT, CDR2 YNNKEL (reference sequence). The CDR3 covers 18 residues. V gave up 6 bases and J gave up 1 base; unmatched junction bases: 15. The CDR3 here is CASRETSGRFEIQETQYF. The DNA for the CDR3 is TGTGCCAGCAGAGAGACTAGCGGACGCTTCGAGATCCAAGAGACCCAGTACTTC.

This clone was counted a single time. The chain is built from TRBV6-5 and TRBJ2-3; tentatively, D is TRBD1 (6 bases). The V end lost 2 bases, the J end lost 2 bases, and 8 bases lay between the germline ends. The length of the CDR3 is 14 residues. From germline, CDR1 is MNHEY and CDR2 SVGAGI. CDR3 protein: CASSYRTVTDTQYF. Here the CDR3 DNA reads TGTGCCAGCAGTTACCGGACAGTCACAGATACGCAGTATTTT.

The CDR3 loop is CASSSNRVSNNEQFF. CDR3 bases: TGTGCCAGCAGCTCGAACAGGGTGTCCAACAATGAGCAGTTCTTC. The chain couples TRBV9 to TRBJ2-1; TRBD1 might be the D (6 bases). CDR1 SGDLS and CDR2 YYNGEE come from the germline V gene. Trimming removed 4 bases from V and 5 bases from J, with 16 bases in between. CDR3 length: 15 residues.

The chain is built from TRBV28 and TRBJ1-6; D gene unclear. Germline V CDR1 and CDR2: MDHEN, SYDVKM. The CDR3 runs 13 residues. V lost 6 bases to trimming and J lost 10 bases, with 13 bases between them. The CDR3 region is CASRVEFSSPLHF. The CDR3 DNA reads as TGTGCCAGCAGGGTAGAGTTTAGCTCACCCCTCCACTTT.

The V and J genes are TRBV9 and TRBJ2-7, with a weak D call TRBD2 (6 bases). V was cut by 0 bases and J by 3 bases, with 7 bases left in between. This CDR3 is 13 amino acids long. From germline, CDR1 is SGDLS and CDR2 YYNGEE. The CDR3 loop is CASSVAGDYEQYF. The CDR3 DNA sequence: TGTGCCAGCAGCGTAGCGGGGGACTACGAGCAGTACTTC. Based on the CDR3 plus reference TRBV9 and TRBJ2-7, the full variable domain is DSGVTQTPKHLITATGQRVTLRCSPRSGDLSVYWYQQSLDQGLQFLIQYYNGEERAKGNILERFSAQQFPDLHSELNLSSLELGDSALYFCASSVAGDYEQYFGPGTRLTVT.

For the CDR3, the DNA is TGTGCCAGCAGCTTACTAACGGACTATGGCTACACCTTC. This codes for CASSLLTDYGYTF. The genes are TRBV7-9 and TRBJ1-2; D remains ambiguous. The germline V gene has CDR1 SEHNR and CDR2 FQNEAQ (reference sequence). Deletions cut 2 bases from V and 3 bases from J, with 7 bases between. The CDR3 extends over 13 amino acids.

The chain is built from TRBV6-5 and TRBJ2-3, with a possible D match to TRBD1 (6 bases). The germline V gene encodes CDR1 MNHEY and CDR2 SVGAGI. The CDR3 has 13 residues. Trimming took 10 bases from V and 2 from J, leaving 13 bases between them. The CDR3 DNA reads TGTGCCACCGTCCAGGGGAACACAGATACGCAGTATTTT. Encoded protein: CATVQGNTDTQYF.

The chain combines TRBV9 with TRBJ2-2; the D gene is possibly TRBD2 (6 bases). V was shortened by 2 bases and J by 0 bases, with 11 bases between the two germline ends. CDR1 SGDLS and CDR2 YYNGEE come from the germline V gene. This CDR3 has 16 residues. CDR3 bases: TGTGCCAGCAGCGTCGGGACTTCTTCGAACACCGGGGAGCTGTTTTTT. Translated: CASSVGTSSNTGELFF.

The V call is TRBV5-1, the J call TRBJ1-5; 9 nucleotides match TRBD1. Germline CDR1 is SGHRS and CDR2 is YFSETQ. Trimming took 2 bases from V and 6 from J; bases not matched to a gene: 3. CDR3 length: 14 residues. CDR3 nucleotide sequence: TGCGCCAGCAGCTTACAGGGGGCGGGTCAGCCCCAGCATTTT. As protein: CASSLQGAGQPQHF.

V is TRBV6-5 and J is TRBJ2-1; TRBD2 agrees at 8 bases. The CDR3 has 13 residues. V gave up 7 bases and J gave up 7 bases; unmatched junction bases: 6. The germline gives CDR1 MNHEY, CDR2 SVGAGI. The CDR3 spells CASTLAGSNEQFF. The CDR3 coding sequence is TGTGCCAGCACCCTAGCGGGTTCAAATGAGCAGTTCTTC.

V is TRBV4-3 and J is TRBJ1-1, with no clear D. The germline V and J ends were trimmed by 7 bases and 1 base, with 16 bases remaining between them. This CDR3 is built from 15 residues. Germline V gene sequence: CDR1 LGHNA, CDR2 YSLEER. CDR3 loop: CASTSSRLANTEAFF. The CDR3 DNA reads TGCGCCAGCACCTCCTCCCGGCTAGCGAACACTGAAGCTTTCTTT.

The chain joins TRBV15 to TRBJ2-2; D call uncertain. This CDR3 comprises 14 residues. Germline assignment: CDR1 LNHNV and CDR2 YYDKDF (reference sequence). V lost 5 bases, J lost 4 bases, and 11 bases lay in between. CDR3: CATSQTGRTGELFF. CDR3 coding DNA: TGTGCCACCAGCCAAACCGGTCGCACCGGGGAGCTGTTTTTT. The full variable domain, rest sourced from reference TRBV15 and TRBJ2-2, is DAMVIQNPRYQVTQFGKPVTLSCSQTLNHNVMYWYQQKSSQAPKLLFHYYDKDFNNEADTPDNFQSRRPNTSFCFLDIRSPGLGDTAMYLCATSQTGRTGELFFGEGSRLTVL.